A single sample gave rise to the 22 T cell receptor beta chains below, sequenced in a study of T cell responses to AZD1222 COVID-19 vaccine. Sequencing was performed with immunoSEQ multiplex PCR; in TCRdb, only in-frame clones are kept and a portion is missing. Here the sample spans tens of thousands of clones, roughly 89% being singletons. The sequencing used peripheral blood, collected on day 0 of AZD1222 vaccination. The receptors were gathered from an adult in good health.

This chain connects TRBV6-2 or TRBV6-3 to TRBJ2-5; maybe TRBD1 (5 bases). Germline lookup yields CDR1 MNHEY and CDR2 SVGEGT. The CDR3 runs to 16 residues. Trimming pared 2 bases from V and 1 base from J, leaving 14 bases between. Written as DNA, the CDR3 is TGTGCCAGCAGTTACGGCCCGCCAGGGCCCCAAGAGACCCAGTACTTC. It codes for CASSYGPPGPQETQYF.

The chain uses TRBV2 and TRBJ1-1, with a weak D call TRBD1 (6 bases). Germline CDR1 reads SNHLY; CDR2 reads FYNNEI. The CDR3 has 12 residues. V dropped 9 bases and J dropped 5 bases, with 13 bases sitting between them. CDR3 sequence: CARGQGWTEAFF. The CDR3 region has the DNA TGTGCCAGGGGGCAGGGGTGGACTGAAGCTTTCTTT.

The rearrangement links TRBV5-1 to TRBJ2-6; D is unresolved. V gave up 3 bases and J gave up 2 bases, with 6 bases separating them. This CDR3 region has 14 residues. Germline CDR1 is SGHRS and CDR2 is YFSETQ. In DNA form, the CDR3 reads TGCGCCAGCAGCTGGAACACTGGGGCCAACGTCCTGACTTTC. It specifies CASSWNTGANVLTF.

This sequence joins TRBV3-1 (or the pseudogene TRBV3-2) and TRBJ1-5, with a weak D call TRBD1 (5 bases). Germline V gene data show CDR1 as LGHDT and CDR2 as YNNKEL (reference sequence). V was clipped by 4 bases and J by 2 bases, with 9 bases between them. The CDR3 totals 14 residues. This CDR3 is CASSPWGGNQPQHF. The CDR3 region has the DNA TGTGCCAGCAGCCCCTGGGGGGGCAATCAGCCCCAGCATTTT.

The V gene is TRBV25-1, the J gene TRBJ2-7, with 9 bases fitting TRBD1. V was pared by 10 bases and J by 12 bases, with 7 bases of the junction left unmatched. Germline CDR1 reads MGHDK; CDR2 reads SYGVNS. The CDR3 is made up of 10 amino acids. The CDR3 region is CATNTGGGYF. In DNA, the CDR3 is TGTGCCACCAACACAGGGGGCGGGTACTTC.

The chain joins TRBV2 to TRBJ1-4; possibly TRBD1 for D (5 bases). Germline-derived CDR1 and CDR2 are SNHLY and FYNNEI. This CDR3 has 13 amino acids. With 11 bases removed from V and 5 bases from J, the gap between germline ends came to 15 bases. The CDR3 DNA reads TGTGCCTCCAACGGGGCGAGGAATGAAAAACTGTTTTTT. It codes for CASNGARNEKLFF.

The chain recombines TRBV19 with TRBJ2-2; D is uncertain. The CDR3 contains 12 residues. Between the trimmed V and J ends, which lost 0 bases and 4 bases, there was a span of 0 bases. Germline CDR1 and CDR2: LNHDA and SQIVND (reference sequence). This chain's CDR3 is CASSIDTGELFF. CDR3 DNA: TGTGCCAGTAGTATAGACACCGGGGAGCTGTTTTTT.

The J gene is TRBJ1-5, the V gene TRBV4-1; no definite D call. Germline CDR1 and CDR2: MGHRA and YSYEKL. This CDR3 region has 13 residues. V dropped 0 bases and J dropped 1 base, with 1 base sitting between them. CDR3 sequence reads: CASSQESNQPQHF. For the CDR3, the DNA is TGCGCCAGCAGCCAAGAGAGCAATCAGCCCCAGCATTTT.

V and J are TRBV19 and TRBJ2-2; a weak D match, TRBD1 (6 bases). The CDR3 totals 14 residues. V was trimmed by 6 bases and J by 3 bases, leaving 11 bases between them. Germline V gene data show CDR1 as LNHDA and CDR2 as SQIVND (reference sequence). Written as DNA, the CDR3 is TGTGCCAGTAGGCAGGGGTGGGACACCGGGGAGCTGTTTTTT. Amino acids: CASRQGWDTGELFF.

V and J are TRBV28 and TRBJ1-1; 8 bases agree with TRBD1. CDR1 is MDHEN and CDR2 is SYDVKM in the germline V gene. The V segment lost 7 bases and the J segment 10 bases; nucleotides outside the gene matches: 14. The CDR3 covers 14 residues. CDR3 in amino acids: CASNSLGQGAVAFF. The CDR3 DNA reads TGTGCCAGCAACTCTCTGGGGCAGGGGGCTGTAGCTTTCTTT.

This clone was detected a few times. The chain couples TRBV4-2 to TRBJ2-7, with 10 bases that match TRBD2. Losses at the gene ends were 0 bases for V and 2 bases for J; bases not matched to a gene: 10. CDR3 size: 18 residues. The germline CDR1 and CDR2 sequences are LGHNA and YNFKEQ. This CDR3 reads CASSQERLAGEGAYEQYF. The CDR3 DNA reads TGTGCCAGCAGCCAAGAACGACTAGCGGGCGAGGGAGCCTACGAGCAGTACTTC.

This chain uses TRBV4-2 with TRBJ1-3; no clear D. Germline V gives CDR1 LGHNA, CDR2 YNFKEQ. Trimming removed 0 bases from V and 2 bases from J, with 11 bases in between. CDR3 length equals 16 residues. The CDR3 sequence is CASSQDVPGTGNTIYF. CDR3 DNA sequence: TGTGCCAGCAGCCAAGATGTTCCGGGGACTGGAAACACCATATATTTT.

The rearrangement uses TRBV6-1 and TRBJ2-2, with D possibly TRBD2 on 5 matching bases. The CDR3 runs 16 residues. V shed 2 bases and J shed 0 bases, with 10 bases lying between them. The V gene's germline CDR1 is MNHNS and CDR2 SASEGT. The CDR3 loop is CASSELYGTNTGELFF. The CDR3 coding sequence is TGTGCCAGCAGTGAACTCTACGGGACGAACACCGGGGAGCTGTTTTTT.

The chain uses TRBV18 and TRBJ2-2; D call uncertain. Germline CDR1 KGHSH, CDR2 LQKENI. The CDR3 is 13 amino acids. Trimming stripped 3 bases from V and 6 bases from J, with 8 bases between. The CDR3 loop reads CASSPMISGELFF. The CDR3 DNA follows: TGTGCCAGCTCACCGATGATCTCCGGGGAGCTGTTTTTT.

This chain joins TRBV3-1 (or the pseudogene TRBV3-2) and TRBJ1-2, with 10 positions matching TRBD1. The CDR3 extends over 14 amino acids. Germline CDR1 reads LGHDT; CDR2 reads YNNKEL (reference sequence). V shed 5 bases and J 5 bases; nucleotides not matched to a gene: 5. CDR3 in amino acids: CASSLRTGGYGYTF. The CDR3 nucleotides are TGTGCCAGCAGCTTACGGACAGGGGGGTATGGCTACACCTTC.

This clone was recorded once. The chain uses TRBV7-2 and TRBJ2-1; D not resolved. Trimming removed 4 bases from V and 5 bases from J, with 12 bases in between. The germline V gene has CDR1 SGHTA and CDR2 FQGNSA. The CDR3 is 14 residues long. CDR3 nucleotides: TGTGCCAGCAGCTCGGCCTGGGTGAACAATGAGCAGTTCTTC. Protein sequence: CASSSAWVNNEQFF. Supplemented by reference TRBV7-2 and TRBJ2-1, the full variable domain reads GAGVSQSPSNKVTEKGKDVELRCDPISGHTALYWYRQSLGQGLEFLIYFQGNSAPDKSGLPSDRFSAERTGGSVSTLTIQRTQQEDSAVYLCASSSAWVNNEQFFGPGTRLTVL.

In its sample, this clone was seen a few times. This chain uses TRBV5-1 with TRBJ1-6; D is uncertain. With 0 bases removed from V and 6 bases from J, the gap between germline ends came to 10 bases. Germline V gives CDR1 SGHRS, CDR2 YFSETQ. CDR3 length: 15 amino acids. The chain's CDR3 is CASSLDLNSNSPLHF. CDR3 sequence (DNA): TGCGCCAGCAGCTTGGACTTAAATTCTAATTCACCCCTCCACTTT.

The chain has TRBV4-1 and TRBJ2-4; D call uncertain. V was trimmed by 0 bases and J by 6 bases, leaving 9 bases between them. The germline V gene has CDR1 MGHRA and CDR2 YSYEKL. This CDR3 region has 14 residues. The DNA of the CDR3 is TGCGCCAGCAGCCAAGATTGGTCAGTAAACATTCAGTACTTC. It codes for CASSQDWSVNIQYF.

This clone has just one count. The chain's CDR3 is CAISDWDTEAFF. The CDR3 nucleotides read TGTGCCATCAGTGATTGGGACACTGAAGCTTTCTTT. The chain has TRBV10-3 and TRBJ1-1; no definite D call. Per germline, CDR1 ENHRY and CDR2 SYGVKD. Trimming pared 3 bases from V and 3 bases from J, leaving 5 bases between. The CDR3 spans 12 residues.

The chain links TRBV5-4 to TRBJ2-6; 8 bases line up with TRBD1. Germline V lookup: CDR1 SGHNT, CDR2 YYREEE (reference sequence). Trimming took 0 bases from V and 2 from J; bases not matched to a gene: 7. The CDR3 is 18 amino acids. The CDR3 spells CASSLGTGRWAGANVLTF. Here the CDR3 DNA reads TGTGCCAGCAGCTTGGGGACAGGGAGGTGGGCTGGGGCCAACGTCCTGACTTTC.

This chain uses TRBV3-1 (or the pseudogene TRBV3-2) with TRBJ1-3, with a weak D call TRBD1 (5 bases). In germline, CDR1 is LGHDT, CDR2 YNNKEL (reference sequence). V was shortened by 4 bases and J by 1 base, with 11 bases between the two germline ends. The CDR3 is 15 residues long. CDR3 amino acids: CASSPSQGSGNTIYF. The CDR3 DNA reads as TGTGCCAGCAGCCCATCGCAGGGTTCTGGAAACACCATATATTTT.

This clone has only one observation. The rearrangement joins TRBV28 to TRBJ1-5; 9 nucleotides align to TRBD1. Germline loops: CDR1 MDHEN, CDR2 SYDVKM. The trim removed 5 bases at V and 6 bases at J, leaving 8 bases unmatched. This CDR3 region has 15 residues. The CDR3 here is CASSPGTGYGQPQHF. The CDR3 bases are TGTGCCAGCAGTCCCGGGACAGGGTATGGTCAGCCCCAGCATTTT. The full variable domain, its missing parts supplied by reference TRBV28 and TRBJ1-5, is DVKVTQSSRYLVKRTGEKVFLECVQDMDHENMFWYRQDPGLGLRLIYFSYDVKMKEKGDIPEGYSVSREKKERFSLILESASTNQTSMYLCASSPGTGYGQPQHFGDGTRLSIL.